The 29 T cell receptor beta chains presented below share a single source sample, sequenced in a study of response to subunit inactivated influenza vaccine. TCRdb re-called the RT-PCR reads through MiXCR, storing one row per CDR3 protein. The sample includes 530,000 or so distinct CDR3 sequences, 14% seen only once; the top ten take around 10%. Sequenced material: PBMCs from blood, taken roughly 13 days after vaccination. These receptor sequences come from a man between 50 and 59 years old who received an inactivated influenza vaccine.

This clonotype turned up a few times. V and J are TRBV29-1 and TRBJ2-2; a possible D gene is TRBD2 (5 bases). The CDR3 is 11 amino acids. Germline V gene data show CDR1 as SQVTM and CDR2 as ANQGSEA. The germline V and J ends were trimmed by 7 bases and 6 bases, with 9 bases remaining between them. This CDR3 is CSAQAAGELFF. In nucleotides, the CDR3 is TGCAGCGCCCAAGCGGCCGGGGAGCTGTTTTTT.

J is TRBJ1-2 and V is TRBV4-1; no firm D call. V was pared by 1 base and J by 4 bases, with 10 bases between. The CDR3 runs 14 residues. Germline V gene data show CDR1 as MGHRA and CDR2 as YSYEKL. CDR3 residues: CASSQAPGSYGYTF. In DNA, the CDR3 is TGCGCCAGCAGCCAAGCCCCAGGCTCCTATGGCTACACCTTC.

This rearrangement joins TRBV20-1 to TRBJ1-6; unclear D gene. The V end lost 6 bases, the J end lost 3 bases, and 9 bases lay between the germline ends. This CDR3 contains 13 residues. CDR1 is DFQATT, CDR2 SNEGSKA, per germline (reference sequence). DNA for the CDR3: TGCAGTGCCGGACGGAACTATAATTCACCCCTCCACTTT. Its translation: CSAGRNYNSPLHF.

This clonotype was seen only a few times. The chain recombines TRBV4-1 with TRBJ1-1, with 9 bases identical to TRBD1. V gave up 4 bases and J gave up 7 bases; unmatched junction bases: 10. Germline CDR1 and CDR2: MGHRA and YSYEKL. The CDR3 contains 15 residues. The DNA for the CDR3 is TGCGCCAGCAGCCTACAGGGGGCGGGGGTAATTGAAGCTTTCTTT. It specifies CASSLQGAGVIEAFF.

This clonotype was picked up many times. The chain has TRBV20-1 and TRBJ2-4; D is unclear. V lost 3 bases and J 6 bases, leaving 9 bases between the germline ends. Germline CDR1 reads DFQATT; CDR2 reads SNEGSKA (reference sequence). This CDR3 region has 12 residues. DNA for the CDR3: TGCAGTGCTAGCTCCGGACGAAACATTCAGTACTTC. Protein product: CSASSGRNIQYF.

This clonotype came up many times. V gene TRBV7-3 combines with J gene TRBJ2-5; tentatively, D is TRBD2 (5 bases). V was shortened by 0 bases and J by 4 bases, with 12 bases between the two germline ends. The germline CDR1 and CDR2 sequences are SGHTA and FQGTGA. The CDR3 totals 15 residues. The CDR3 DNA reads TGTGCCAGCAGCTTAACGGGAGCGGCGCTAGAGACCCAGTACTTC. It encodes CASSLTGAALETQYF.

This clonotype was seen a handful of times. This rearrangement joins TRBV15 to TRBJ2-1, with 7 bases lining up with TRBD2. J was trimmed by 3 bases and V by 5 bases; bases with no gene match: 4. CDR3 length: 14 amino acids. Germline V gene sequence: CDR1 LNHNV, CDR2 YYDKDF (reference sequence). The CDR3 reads CATSWTRDYNEQFF. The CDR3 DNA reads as TGTGCCACCAGCTGGACTAGGGACTACAATGAGCAGTTCTTC.

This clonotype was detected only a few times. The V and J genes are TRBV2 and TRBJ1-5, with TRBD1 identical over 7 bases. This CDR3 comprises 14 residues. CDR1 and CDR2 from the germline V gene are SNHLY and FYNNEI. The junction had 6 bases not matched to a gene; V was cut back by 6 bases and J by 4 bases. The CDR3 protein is CASSRDRVNQPQHF. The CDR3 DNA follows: TGTGCCAGCAGCCGTGACAGGGTAAATCAGCCCCAGCATTTT.

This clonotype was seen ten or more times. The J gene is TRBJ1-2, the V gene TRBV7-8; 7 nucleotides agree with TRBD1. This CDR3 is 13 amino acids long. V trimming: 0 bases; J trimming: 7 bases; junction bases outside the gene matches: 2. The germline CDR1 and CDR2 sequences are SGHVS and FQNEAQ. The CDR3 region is CASSLAGGGGYTF. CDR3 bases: TGTGCCAGCAGCTTAGCAGGGGGCGGTGGCTACACCTTC.

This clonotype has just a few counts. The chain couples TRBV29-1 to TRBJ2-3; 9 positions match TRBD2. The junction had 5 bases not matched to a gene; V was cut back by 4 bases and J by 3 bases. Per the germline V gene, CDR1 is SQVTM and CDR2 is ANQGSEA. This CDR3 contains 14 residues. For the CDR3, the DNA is TGCAGCGTTGGGGGGACTAGCTTAACAGATACGCAGTATTTT. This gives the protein CSVGGTSLTDTQYF.

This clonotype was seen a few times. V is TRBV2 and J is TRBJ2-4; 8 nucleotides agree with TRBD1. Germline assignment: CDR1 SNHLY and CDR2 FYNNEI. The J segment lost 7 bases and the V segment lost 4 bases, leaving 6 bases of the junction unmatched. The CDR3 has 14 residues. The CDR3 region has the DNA TGTGCCAGCAGTGCCGGGACAGGTACTAACATTCAGTACTTC. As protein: CASSAGTGTNIQYF.

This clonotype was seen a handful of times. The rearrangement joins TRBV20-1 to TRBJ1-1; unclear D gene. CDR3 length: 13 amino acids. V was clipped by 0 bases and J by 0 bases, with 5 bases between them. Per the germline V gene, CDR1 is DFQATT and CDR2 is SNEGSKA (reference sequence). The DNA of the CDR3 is TGCAGTGCTAGAGACGGTATGAACACTGAAGCTTTCTTT. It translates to CSARDGMNTEAFF.

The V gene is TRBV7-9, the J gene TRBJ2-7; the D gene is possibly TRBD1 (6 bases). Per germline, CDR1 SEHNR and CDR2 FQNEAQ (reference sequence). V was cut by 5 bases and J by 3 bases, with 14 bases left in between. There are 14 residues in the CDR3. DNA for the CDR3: TGTGCCAGCAGCCGCACAGGGTTTCGCTACGAGCAGTACTTC. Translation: CASSRTGFRYEQYF.

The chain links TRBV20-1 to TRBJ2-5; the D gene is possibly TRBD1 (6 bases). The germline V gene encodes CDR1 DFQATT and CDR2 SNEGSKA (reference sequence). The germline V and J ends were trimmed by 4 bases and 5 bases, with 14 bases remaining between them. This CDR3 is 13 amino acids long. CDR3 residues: CSAIRGIGETQYF. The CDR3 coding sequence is TGCAGTGCTATAAGGGGGATTGGGGAGACCCAGTACTTC.

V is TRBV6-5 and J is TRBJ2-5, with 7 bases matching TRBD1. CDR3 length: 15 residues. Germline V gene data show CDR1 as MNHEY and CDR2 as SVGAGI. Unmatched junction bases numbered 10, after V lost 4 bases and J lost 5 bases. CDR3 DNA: TGTGCCAGCAGTTTTCTAGGGGGCTTGGGGGAGACCCAGTACTTC. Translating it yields CASSFLGGLGETQYF.

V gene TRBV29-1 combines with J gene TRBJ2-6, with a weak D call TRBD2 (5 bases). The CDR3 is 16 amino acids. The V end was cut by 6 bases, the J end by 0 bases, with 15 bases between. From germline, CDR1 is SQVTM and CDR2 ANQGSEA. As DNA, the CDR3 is TGCAGCGTAGCCGGGAAACGGAACTCTGGGGCCAACGTCCTGACTTTC. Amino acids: CSVAGKRNSGANVLTF.

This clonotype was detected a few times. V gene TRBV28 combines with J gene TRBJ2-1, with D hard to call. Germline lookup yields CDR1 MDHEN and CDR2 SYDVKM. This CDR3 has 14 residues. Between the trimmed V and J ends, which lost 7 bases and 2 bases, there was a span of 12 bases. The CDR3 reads CASMAGTTYNEQFF. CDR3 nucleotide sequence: TGTGCCAGCATGGCAGGCACCACCTACAATGAGCAGTTCTTC.

CDR3 residues: CASSRDRVETQYF. The CDR3 DNA reads as TGCGCCAGCAGCCGGGACAGGGTGGAGACCCAGTACTTC. The chain links TRBV5-1 to TRBJ2-5; 9 bases are shared with TRBD1. CDR3 length: 13 amino acids. Germline V CDR1 and CDR2: SGHRS, YFSETQ. Germline trimming cut 4 bases from V and 5 bases from J; bases unmatched to any gene: 3.

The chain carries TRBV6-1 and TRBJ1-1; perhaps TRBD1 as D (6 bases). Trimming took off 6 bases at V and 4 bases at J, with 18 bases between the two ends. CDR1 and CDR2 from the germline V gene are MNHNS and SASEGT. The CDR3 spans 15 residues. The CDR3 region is CASRRIQGSGTEAFF. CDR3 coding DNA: TGTGCCAGCAGACGAATTCAGGGGAGCGGCACTGAAGCTTTCTTT.

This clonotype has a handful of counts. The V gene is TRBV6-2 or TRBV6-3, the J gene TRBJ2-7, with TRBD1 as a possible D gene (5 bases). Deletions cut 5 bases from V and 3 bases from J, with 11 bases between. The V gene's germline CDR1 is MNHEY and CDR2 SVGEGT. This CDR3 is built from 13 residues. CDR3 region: CASSHPGFYEQYF. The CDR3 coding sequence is TGTGCCAGCAGTCACCCAGGGTTCTACGAGCAGTACTTC.

The CDR3: CSVASGSDIGETQYF. The CDR3 coding sequence is TGCAGCGTCGCTAGCGGGAGCGATATAGGCGAGACCCAGTACTTC. J is TRBJ2-5 and V is TRBV29-1; 10 nucleotides line up with TRBD2. The CDR3 sequence is 15 residues long. Germline CDR1 reads SQVTM; CDR2 reads ANQGSEA. V shed 6 bases, J shed 5 bases, and the junction held 12 bases outside the gene matches.

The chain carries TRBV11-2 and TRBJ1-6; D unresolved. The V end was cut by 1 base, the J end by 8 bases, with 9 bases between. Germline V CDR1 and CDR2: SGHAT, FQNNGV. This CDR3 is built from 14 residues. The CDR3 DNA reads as TGTGCCAGCAGCTTAGGAGGGTATCATTCACCCCTCCACTTT. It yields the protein CASSLGGYHSPLHF.

This CDR3 is CASSLALREGGYTF. CDR3 in DNA: TGTGCCAGCAGCTTAGCCCTCCGGGAGGGGGGCTACACCTTC. The chain recombines TRBV7-2 with TRBJ1-2, with D perhaps matching TRBD1 (5 bases). The V gene lost 0 bases and the J gene lost 8 bases, with 13 bases spanning the gap. This CDR3 has 14 residues. In germline, CDR1 is SGHTA, CDR2 FQGNSA.

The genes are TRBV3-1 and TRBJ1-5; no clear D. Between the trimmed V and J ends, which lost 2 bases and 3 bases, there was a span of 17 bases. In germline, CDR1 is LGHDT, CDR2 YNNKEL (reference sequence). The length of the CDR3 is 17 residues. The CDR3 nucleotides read TGTGCCAGCAGCCAAAGCCTGTCCACAGAGCACAATCAGCCCCAGCATTTT. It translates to CASSQSLSTEHNQPQHF.

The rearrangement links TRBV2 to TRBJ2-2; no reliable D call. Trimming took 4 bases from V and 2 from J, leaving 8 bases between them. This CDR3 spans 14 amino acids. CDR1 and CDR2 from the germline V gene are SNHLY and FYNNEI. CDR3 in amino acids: CASSGEENTGELFF. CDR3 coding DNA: TGTGCCAGCAGTGGGGAAGAAAACACCGGGGAGCTGTTTTTT.

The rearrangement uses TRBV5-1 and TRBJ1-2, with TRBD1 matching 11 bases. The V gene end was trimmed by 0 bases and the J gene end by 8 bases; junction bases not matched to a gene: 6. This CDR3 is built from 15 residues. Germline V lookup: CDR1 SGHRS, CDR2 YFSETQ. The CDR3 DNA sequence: TGCGCCAGCAGCTTGGCGGGGACAGGGGGTGAGGGCTACACCTTC. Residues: CASSLAGTGGEGYTF.

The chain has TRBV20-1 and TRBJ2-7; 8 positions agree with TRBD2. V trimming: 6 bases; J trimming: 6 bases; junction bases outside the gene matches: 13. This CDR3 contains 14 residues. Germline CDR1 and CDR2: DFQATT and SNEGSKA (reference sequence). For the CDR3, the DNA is TGCAGTGCAGTACTTCTCAGGACTAGCTCCGAGCAGTACTTC. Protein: CSAVLLRTSSEQYF.

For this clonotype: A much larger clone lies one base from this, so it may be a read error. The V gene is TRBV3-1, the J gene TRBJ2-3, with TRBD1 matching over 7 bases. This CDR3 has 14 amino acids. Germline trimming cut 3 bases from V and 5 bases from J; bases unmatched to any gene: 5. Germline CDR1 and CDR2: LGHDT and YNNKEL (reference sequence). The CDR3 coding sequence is TGTGCCAGCAGCCAGGACAGGCCCAGAGATACGCAGTATTTT. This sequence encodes CASSQDRPRDTQYF.

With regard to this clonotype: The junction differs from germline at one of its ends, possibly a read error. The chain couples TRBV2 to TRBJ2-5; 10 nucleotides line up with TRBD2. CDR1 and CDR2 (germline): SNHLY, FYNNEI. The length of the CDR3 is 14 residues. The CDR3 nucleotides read TGTGCCAGCAGTGGAGGGACTAGCGAGAACCTCCTGGGCTTC. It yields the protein CASSGGTSENLLGF.